This record covers a single T cell receptor beta chain. The target antigen is unknown. The data were produced by immunoSEQ multiplex PCR, yet TCRdb's version contains in-frame clones alone and is incomplete. The sample has roughly 86,000 clones; roughly nine tenths are singletons. This sample is part of a study of OX40 agonist ivuxolimab in advanced cancers. The overall study: Clinicians treated patients with ivuxolimab, an agonistic anti-OX40 (CD134) antibody. Study-level results: The CD4+ and CD8+ T cells in the blood had expanded clonally by week 6 at 0.1 to 3.0 mg/kg. Also showing low normalized T-cell clonal expansion were some of the nonresponders.

The germline gives CDR1 SGHRS, CDR2 YFSETQ. This CDR3 has 13 amino acids. Trimming cost V 4 bases and J 1 base, with 8 bases left between them. The TCR comes from an adult with an advanced solid tumor such as melanoma, head and neck, liver or kidney cancer. The sample here was CD4+ or CD8+ T cells sorted from blood, taken in a trial of the OX40 agonist ivuxolimab. This chain uses TRBV5-1 with TRBJ2-5; D perhaps matches TRBD1 (5 bases). The CDR3 region has the DNA TGCGCCAGCAGCAGGGGCCTCCAAGAGACCCAGTACTTC. Residues: CASSRGLQETQYF.